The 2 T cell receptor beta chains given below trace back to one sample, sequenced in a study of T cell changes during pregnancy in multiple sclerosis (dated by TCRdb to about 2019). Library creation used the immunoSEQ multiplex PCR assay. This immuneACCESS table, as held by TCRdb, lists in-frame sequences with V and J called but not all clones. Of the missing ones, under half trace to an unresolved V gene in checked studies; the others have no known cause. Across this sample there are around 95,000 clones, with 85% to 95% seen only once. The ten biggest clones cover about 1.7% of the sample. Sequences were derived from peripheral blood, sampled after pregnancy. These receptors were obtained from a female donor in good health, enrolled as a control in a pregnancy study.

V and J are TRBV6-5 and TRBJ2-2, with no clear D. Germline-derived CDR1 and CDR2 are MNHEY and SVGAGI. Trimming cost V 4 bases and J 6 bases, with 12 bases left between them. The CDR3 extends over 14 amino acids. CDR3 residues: CASSFGNVPGELFF. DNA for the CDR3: TGTGCCAGCAGTTTCGGTAATGTGCCCGGGGAGCTGTTTTTT.

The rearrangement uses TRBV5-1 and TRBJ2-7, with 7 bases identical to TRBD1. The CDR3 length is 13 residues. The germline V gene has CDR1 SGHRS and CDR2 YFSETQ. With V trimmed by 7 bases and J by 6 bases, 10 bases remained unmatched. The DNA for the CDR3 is TGCGCCAGCCGGACCGAGACAGGGCGCGAGCAGTACTTC. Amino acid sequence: CASRTETGREQYF.